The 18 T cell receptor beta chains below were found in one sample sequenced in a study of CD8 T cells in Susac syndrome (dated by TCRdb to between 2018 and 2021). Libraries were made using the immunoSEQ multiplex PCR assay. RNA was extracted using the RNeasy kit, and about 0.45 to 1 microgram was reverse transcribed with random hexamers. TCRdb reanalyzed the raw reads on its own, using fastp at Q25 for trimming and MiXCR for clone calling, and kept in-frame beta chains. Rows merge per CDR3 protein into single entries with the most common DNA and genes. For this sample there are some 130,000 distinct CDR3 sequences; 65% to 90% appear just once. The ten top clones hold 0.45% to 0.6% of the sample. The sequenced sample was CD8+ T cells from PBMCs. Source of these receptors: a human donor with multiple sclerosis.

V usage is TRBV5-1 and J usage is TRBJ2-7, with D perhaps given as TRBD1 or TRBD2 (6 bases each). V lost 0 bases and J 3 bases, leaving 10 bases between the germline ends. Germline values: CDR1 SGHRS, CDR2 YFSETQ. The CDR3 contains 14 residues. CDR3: CASSLGRGHYEQYF. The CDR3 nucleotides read TGCGCCAGCAGCTTGGGGAGGGGACACTACGAGCAGTACTTC.

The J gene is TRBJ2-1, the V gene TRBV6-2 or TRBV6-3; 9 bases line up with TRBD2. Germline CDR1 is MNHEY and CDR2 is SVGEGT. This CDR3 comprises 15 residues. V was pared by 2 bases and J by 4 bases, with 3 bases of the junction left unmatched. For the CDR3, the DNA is TGTGCCAGCAGTTACAATGGACTAGCGTACAATGAGCAGTTCTTC. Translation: CASSYNGLAYNEQFF.

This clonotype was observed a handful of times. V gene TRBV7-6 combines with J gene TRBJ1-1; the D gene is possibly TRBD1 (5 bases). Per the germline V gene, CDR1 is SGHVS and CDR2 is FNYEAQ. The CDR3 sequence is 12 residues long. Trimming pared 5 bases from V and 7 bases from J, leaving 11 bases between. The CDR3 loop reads CASSHGGNEAFF. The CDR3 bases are TGTGCCAGCAGCCATGGGGGGAATGAAGCTTTCTTT.

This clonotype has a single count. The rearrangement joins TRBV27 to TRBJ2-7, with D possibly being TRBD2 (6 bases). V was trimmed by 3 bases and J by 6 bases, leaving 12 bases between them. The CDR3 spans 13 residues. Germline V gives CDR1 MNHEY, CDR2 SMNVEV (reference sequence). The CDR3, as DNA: TGTGCCAGCAGTTTTGGGGAGGACCTCGAGCAGTACTTC. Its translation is CASSFGEDLEQYF.

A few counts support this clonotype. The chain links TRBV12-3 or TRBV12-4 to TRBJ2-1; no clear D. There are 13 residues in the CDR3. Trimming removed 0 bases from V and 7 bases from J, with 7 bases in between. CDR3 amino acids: CASSLALGNEQFF. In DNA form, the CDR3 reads TGTGCCAGCAGTTTAGCCCTAGGGAATGAGCAGTTCTTC.

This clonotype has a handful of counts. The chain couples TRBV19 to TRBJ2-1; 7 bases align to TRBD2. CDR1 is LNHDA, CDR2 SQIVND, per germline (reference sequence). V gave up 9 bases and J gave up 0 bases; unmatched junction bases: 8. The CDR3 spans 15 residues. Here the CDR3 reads CASWGGESSYNEQFF. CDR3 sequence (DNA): TGTGCCAGCTGGGGGGGGGAGAGCTCCTACAATGAGCAGTTCTTC.

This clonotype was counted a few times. This CDR3 reads CASSYIADNEQFF. CDR3 bases: TGTGCCAGCAGCTACATTGCCGACAATGAGCAGTTCTTC. This rearrangement joins TRBV7-6 to TRBJ2-1; no firm D call. This CDR3 has 13 amino acids. Germline V gene sequence: CDR1 SGHVS, CDR2 FNYEAQ. Trimming took 4 bases from V and 5 from J, leaving 9 bases between them.

The CDR3 sequence: CASSQTRGTHPNYGYTF. CDR3 nucleotides: TGTGCCAGCAGCCAAACCCGGGGGACTCACCCTAACTATGGCTACACCTTC. The V call is TRBV7-8, the J call TRBJ1-2; D perhaps matches TRBD1 (5 bases). V was cut by 5 bases and J by 0 bases, with 19 bases left in between. The CDR3 sequence is 17 residues long. Germline CDR1 is SGHVS and CDR2 is FQNEAQ.

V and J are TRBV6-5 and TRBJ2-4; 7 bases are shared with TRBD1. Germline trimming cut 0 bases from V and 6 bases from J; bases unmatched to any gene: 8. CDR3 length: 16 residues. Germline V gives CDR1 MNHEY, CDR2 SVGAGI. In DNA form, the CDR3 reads TGTGCCAGCAGTTACTCGAGGGACAGAGGGTCAAACATTCAGTACTTC. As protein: CASSYSRDRGSNIQYF.

The CDR3 DNA reads TGTGCCAGTAGTTCGGGGTCTACCGGGCAGTACTTC. Translation: CASSSGSTGQYF. The V call is TRBV19, the J call TRBJ2-7; tentative D call: TRBD2 (5 bases). The V gene lost 5 bases and the J gene lost 9 bases, with 14 bases spanning the gap. The V gene's germline CDR1 is LNHDA and CDR2 SQIVND (reference sequence). The CDR3 extends over 12 amino acids.

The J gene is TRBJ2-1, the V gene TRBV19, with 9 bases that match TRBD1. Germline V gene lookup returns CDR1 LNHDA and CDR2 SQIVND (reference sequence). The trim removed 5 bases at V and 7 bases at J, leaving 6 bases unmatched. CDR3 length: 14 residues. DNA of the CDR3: TGTGCCAGTAGTCGACAGGGGGAAGGGAATGAGCAGTTCTTC. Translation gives CASSRQGEGNEQFF.

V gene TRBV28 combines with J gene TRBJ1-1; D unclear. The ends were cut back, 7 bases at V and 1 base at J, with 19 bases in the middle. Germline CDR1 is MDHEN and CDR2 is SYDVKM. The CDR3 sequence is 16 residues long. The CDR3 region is CASTEGLGSENTEAFF. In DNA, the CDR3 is TGTGCCAGCACCGAGGGATTAGGGTCTGAGAACACTGAAGCTTTCTTT.

CDR3 bases: TGCGCCAGCAGCCAAGATCCAATCCAGCTGTCTGAAGCTTTCTTT. This translates into CASSQDPIQLSEAFF. The rearrangement links TRBV4-1 to TRBJ1-1; D remains unclear. The CDR3 covers 15 residues. Trimming shortened V by 0 bases and J by 6 bases, and 14 bases separated the two germline ends. Germline loops: CDR1 MGHRA, CDR2 YSYEKL.

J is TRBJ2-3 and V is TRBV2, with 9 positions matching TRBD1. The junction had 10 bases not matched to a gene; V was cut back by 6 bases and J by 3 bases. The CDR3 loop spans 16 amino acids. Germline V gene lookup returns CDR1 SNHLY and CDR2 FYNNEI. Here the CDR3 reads CASREGQGGLTDTQYF. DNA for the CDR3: TGTGCCAGCAGGGAGGGACAGGGAGGGCTAACAGATACGCAGTATTTT.

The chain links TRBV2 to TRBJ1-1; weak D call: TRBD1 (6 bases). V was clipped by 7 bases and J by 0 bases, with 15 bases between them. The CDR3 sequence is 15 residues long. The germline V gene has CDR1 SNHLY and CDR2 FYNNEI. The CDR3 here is CASTDRSYMNTEAFF. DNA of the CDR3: TGTGCCAGCACCGACAGGTCCTACATGAACACTGAAGCTTTCTTT.

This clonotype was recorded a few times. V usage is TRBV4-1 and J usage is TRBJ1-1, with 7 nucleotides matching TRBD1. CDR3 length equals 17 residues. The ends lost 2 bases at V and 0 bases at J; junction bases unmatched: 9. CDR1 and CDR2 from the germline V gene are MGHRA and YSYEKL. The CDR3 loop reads CASSQWDSRSLNTEAFF. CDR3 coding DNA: TGCGCCAGCAGCCAATGGGACAGCCGCAGCCTGAACACTGAAGCTTTCTTT.

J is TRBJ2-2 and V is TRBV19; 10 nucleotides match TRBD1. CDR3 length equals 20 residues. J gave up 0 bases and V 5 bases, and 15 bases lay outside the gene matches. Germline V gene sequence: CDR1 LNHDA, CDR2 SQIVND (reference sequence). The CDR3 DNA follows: TGTGCCAGTAGTCCACTACCGGGACAGGGGTCCTACGCGAACACCGGGGAGCTGTTTTTT. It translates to CASSPLPGQGSYANTGELFF.

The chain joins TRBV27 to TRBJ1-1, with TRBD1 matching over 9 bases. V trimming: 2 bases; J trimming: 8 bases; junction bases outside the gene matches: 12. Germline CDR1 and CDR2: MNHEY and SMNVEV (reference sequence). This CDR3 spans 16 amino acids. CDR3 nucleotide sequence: TGTGCCAGCAGTTTACACCCGGGACAGGGTTTCTCCGAAGCTTTCTTT. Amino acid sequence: CASSLHPGQGFSEAFF.